This T cell receptor beta chain derives from a study of T cell clones after liver transplantation. The CDR3 is 15 amino acids. The V gene end was trimmed by 5 bases and the J gene end by 3 bases; junction bases not matched to a gene: 7. CDR1 is MDHEN and CDR2 is SYDVKM in the germline V gene. Libraries were prepared by immunoSEQ multiplex PCR; TCRdb keeps only in-frame clonotypes and omits some of them. This sample has 60,000 or so clones, with roughly 71% found just once. The V gene is TRBV28, the J gene TRBJ1-3, with 7 bases aligning to TRBD1. The sequencing here drew on CD4+ T cells from blood, taken at the 22-month timepoint. The origin of this receptor is a human patient who received a liver transplant. Some T cells may possibly be graft donor cells. The CDR3 nucleotides read TGTGCCAGCAGTCCAGGGGGTCGCGTTGGAAACACCATATATTTT. It yields the protein CASSPGGRVGNTIYF.